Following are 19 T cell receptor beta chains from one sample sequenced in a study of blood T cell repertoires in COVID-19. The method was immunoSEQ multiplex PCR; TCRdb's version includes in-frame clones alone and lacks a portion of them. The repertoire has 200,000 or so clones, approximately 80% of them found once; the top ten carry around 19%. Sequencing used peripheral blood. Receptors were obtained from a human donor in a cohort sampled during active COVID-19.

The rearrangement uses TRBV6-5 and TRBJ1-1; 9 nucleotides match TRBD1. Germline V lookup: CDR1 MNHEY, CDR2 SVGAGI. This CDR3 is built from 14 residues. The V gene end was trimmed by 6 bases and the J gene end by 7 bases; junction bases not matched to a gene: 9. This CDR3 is CASSGTGGYSEAFF. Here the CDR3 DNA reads TGTGCCAGCAGCGGTACAGGGGGCTATAGTGAAGCTTTCTTT.

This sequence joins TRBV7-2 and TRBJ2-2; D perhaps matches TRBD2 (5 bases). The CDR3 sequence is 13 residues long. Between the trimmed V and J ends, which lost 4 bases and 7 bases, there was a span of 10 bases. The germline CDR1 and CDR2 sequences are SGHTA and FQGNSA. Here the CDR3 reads CASSWTRGGELFF. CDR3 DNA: TGTGCCAGCAGCTGGACCCGGGGCGGGGAGCTGTTTTTT.

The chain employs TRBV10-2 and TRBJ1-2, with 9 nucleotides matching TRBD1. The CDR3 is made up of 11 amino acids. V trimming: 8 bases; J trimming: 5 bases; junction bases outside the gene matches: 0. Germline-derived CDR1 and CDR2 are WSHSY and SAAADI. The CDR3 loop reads CASGQGYGYTF. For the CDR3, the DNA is TGCGCCAGCGGACAGGGGTATGGCTACACCTTC.

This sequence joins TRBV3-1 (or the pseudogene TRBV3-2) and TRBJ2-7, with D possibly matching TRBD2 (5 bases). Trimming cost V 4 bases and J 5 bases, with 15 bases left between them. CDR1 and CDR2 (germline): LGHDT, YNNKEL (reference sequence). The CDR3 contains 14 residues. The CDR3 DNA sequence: TGTGCCAGCAGCCCAACTAGTCTGTCCCACGAGCAGTACGTC. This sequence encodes CASSPTSLSHEQYV.

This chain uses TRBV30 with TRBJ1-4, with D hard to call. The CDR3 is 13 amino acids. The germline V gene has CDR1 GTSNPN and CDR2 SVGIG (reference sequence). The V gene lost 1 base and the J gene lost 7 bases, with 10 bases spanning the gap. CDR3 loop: CAWSAEAGEKLFF. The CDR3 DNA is TGTGCCTGGAGTGCTGAGGCGGGTGAAAAACTGTTTTTT.

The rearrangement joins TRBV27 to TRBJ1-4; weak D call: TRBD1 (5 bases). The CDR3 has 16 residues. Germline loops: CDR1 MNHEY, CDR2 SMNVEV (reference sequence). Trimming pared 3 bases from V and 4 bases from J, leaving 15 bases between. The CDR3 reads CASSLYRLGGNEKLFF. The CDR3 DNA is TGTGCCAGCAGTTTGTACCGACTCGGGGGTAATGAAAAACTGTTTTTT.

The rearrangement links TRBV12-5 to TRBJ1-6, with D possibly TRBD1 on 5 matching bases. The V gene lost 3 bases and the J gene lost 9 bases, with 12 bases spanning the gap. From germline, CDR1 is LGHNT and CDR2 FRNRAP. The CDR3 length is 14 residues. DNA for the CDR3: TGTGCTAGTGGTTTAGAACCGGGGGGTTCACCCCTCCACTTT. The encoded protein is CASGLEPGGSPLHF.

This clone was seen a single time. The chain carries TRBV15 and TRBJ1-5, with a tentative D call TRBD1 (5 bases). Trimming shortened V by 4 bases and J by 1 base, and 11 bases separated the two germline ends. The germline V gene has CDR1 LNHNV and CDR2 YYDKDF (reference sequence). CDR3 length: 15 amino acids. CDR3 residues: CATSTQTVSNQPQHF. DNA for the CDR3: TGTGCCACCAGCACCCAGACAGTCAGCAATCAGCCCCAGCATTTT. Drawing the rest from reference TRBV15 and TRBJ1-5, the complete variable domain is DAMVIQNPRYQVTQFGKPVTLSCSQTLNHNVMYWYQQKSSQAPKLLFHYYDKDFNNEADTPDNFQSRRPNTSFCFLDIRSPGLGDTAMYLCATSTQTVSNQPQHFGDGTRLSIL.

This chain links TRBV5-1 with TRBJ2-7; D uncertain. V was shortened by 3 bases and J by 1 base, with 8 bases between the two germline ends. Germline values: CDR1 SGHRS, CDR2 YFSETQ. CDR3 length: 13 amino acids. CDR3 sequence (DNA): TGCGCCAGCAGCTCCAGCGTGTCCTACGAGCAGTACTTC. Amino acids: CASSSSVSYEQYF.

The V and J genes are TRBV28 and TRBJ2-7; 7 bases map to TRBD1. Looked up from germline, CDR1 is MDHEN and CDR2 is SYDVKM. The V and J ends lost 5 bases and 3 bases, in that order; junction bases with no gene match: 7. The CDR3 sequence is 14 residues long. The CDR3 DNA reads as TGTGCCAGCAGTGTCTCGACAGGGAACTACGAGCAGTACTTC. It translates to CASSVSTGNYEQYF. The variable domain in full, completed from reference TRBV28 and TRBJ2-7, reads DVKVTQSSRYLVKRTGEKVFLECVQDMDHENMFWYRQDPGLGLRLIYFSYDVKMKEKGDIPEGYSVSREKKERFSLILESASTNQTSMYLCASSVSTGNYEQYFGPGTRLTVT.

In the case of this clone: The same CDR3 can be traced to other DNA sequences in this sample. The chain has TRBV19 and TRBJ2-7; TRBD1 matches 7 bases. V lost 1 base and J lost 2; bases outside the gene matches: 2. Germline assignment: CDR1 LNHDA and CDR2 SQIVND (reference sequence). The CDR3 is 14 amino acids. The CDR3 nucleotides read TGTGCCAGTAGTATAGGGACAGGAACCTACGAGCAGTACTTC. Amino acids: CASSIGTGTYEQYF.

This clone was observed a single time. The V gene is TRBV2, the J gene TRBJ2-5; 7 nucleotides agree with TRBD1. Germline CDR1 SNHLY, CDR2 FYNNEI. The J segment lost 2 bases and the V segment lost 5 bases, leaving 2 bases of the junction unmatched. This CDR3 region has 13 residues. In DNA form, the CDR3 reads TGTGCCAGCAGTAGGGACAGACAAGAGACCCAGTACTTC. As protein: CASSRDRQETQYF.

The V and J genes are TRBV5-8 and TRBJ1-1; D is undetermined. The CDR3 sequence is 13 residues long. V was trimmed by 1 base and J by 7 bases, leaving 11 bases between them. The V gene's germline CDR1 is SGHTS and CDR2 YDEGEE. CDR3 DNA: TGTGCCAGCAGCTTGATCGTCTCCGGTGAAGCTTTCTTT. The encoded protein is CASSLIVSGEAFF.

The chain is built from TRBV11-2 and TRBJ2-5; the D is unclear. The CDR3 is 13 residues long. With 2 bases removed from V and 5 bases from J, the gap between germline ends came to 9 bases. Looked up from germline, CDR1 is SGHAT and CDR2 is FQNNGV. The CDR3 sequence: CASSLSVRETQYF. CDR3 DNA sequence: TGTGCCAGCAGCTTATCTGTTCGGGAGACCCAGTACTTC.

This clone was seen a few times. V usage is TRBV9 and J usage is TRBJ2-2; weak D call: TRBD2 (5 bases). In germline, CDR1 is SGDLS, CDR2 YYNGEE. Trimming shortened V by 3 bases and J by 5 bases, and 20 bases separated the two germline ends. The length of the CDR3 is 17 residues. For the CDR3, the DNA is TGTGCCAGCAGCGAACCGGGGATGGCAGGCGGGACCGGGGAGCTGTTTTTT. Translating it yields CASSEPGMAGGTGELFF.

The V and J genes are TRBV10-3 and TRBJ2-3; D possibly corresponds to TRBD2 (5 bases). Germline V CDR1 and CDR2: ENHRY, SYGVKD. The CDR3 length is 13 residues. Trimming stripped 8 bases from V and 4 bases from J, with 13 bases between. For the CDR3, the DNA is TGTGCCATCGAGGCCAGGAGGTCAGATACGCAGTATTTT. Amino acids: CAIEARRSDTQYF.

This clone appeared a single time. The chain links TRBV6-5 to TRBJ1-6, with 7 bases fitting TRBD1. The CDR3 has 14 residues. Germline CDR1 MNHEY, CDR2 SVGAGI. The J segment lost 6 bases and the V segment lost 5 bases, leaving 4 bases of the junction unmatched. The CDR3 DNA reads TGTGCCAGCAGTCCCGGGACAGCTAATTCACCCCTCCACTTT. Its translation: CASSPGTANSPLHF.

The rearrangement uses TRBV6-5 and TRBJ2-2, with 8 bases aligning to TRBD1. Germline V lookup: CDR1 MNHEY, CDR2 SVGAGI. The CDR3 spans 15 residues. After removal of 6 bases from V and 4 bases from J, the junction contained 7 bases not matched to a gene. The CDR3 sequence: CASRGQGYVTGELFF. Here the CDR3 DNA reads TGTGCCAGCAGAGGACAGGGCTATGTCACCGGGGAGCTGTTTTTT.

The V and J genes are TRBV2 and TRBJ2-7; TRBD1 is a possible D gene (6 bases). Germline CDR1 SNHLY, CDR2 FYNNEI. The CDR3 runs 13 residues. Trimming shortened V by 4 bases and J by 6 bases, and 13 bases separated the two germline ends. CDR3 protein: CASSVRTVGEQYF. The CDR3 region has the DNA TGTGCCAGCAGTGTGAGGACAGTAGGCGAGCAGTACTTC.